The 15 T cell receptor beta chains presented below share a single source sample, sequenced in a study of identical twins. TCRdb independently ran MiXCR on the 5' RACE reads; one entry per CDR3 protein. The sample holds about 470,000 distinct CDR3 sequences, roughly a quarter seen once. The sample was also linked to a second study, of T cells expressing NK-cell markers.

The material sequenced was CD4+ T cells sorted from blood. These receptors were collected from a young woman in good health.

This clonotype was counted a few times. This chain joins TRBV10-3 and TRBJ2-7, with no clear D. Trimming took 3 bases from V and 3 from J, leaving 12 bases between them. This CDR3 has 14 amino acids. Per the germline V gene, CDR1 is ENHRY and CDR2 is SYGVKD. The CDR3 region has the DNA TGTGCCATCAGTGATATCAGGCACAGCTACGAGCAGTACTTC. Translated: CAISDIRHSYEQYF.

This clonotype showed up just a few times. The chain employs TRBV29-1 and TRBJ2-2; 7 bases are shared with TRBD2. CDR1 is SQVTM and CDR2 is ANQGSEA in the germline V gene. J lost 6 bases, V lost 4 bases, and 14 bases had no gene match. The CDR3 extends over 16 amino acids. The CDR3 spells CSVGRLGGRGAGELFF. Written as DNA, the CDR3 is TGCAGCGTTGGGCGATTGGGCGGGAGAGGGGCCGGGGAGCTGTTTTTT.

This clonotype was seen a single time. The gene calls are TRBV18 and TRBJ2-3; no firm D call. Germline V gene data show CDR1 as KGHSH and CDR2 as LQKENI. The CDR3 loop spans 17 amino acids. With 1 base removed from V and 0 bases from J, the gap between germline ends came to 14 bases. CDR3 loop: CASSPLLALQSTDTQYF. In DNA, the CDR3 is TGTGCCAGCTCACCACTATTGGCACTACAGAGCACAGATACGCAGTATTTT.

The V gene is TRBV10-3, the J gene TRBJ2-7; 10 positions match TRBD2. The length of the CDR3 is 13 residues. V gave up 8 bases and J gave up 3 bases; unmatched junction bases: 4. Germline V gene data show CDR1 as ENHRY and CDR2 as SYGVKD. DNA for the CDR3: TGTGCCATCGTCTGGACTAGCGGCTACGAGCAGTACTTC. This sequence encodes CAIVWTSGYEQYF.

This clonotype was observed a few times. This chain connects TRBV18 to TRBJ2-2; the D is unclear. Deletions cut 6 bases from V and 6 bases from J, with 14 bases between. The CDR3 spans 14 residues. The germline V gene has CDR1 KGHSH and CDR2 LQKENI. CDR3 sequence: CASSSSTLSGELFF. CDR3 DNA: TGTGCCAGCTCTTCGTCAACTCTCTCCGGGGAGCTGTTTTTT.

This clonotype was detected many times. The rearrangement links TRBV6-1 to TRBJ2-1, with D unresolved. CDR3 length: 14 amino acids. Germline V gene lookup returns CDR1 MNHNS and CDR2 SASEGT. Trimming removed 5 bases from V and 0 bases from J, with 8 bases in between. CDR3 protein: CASSPARSYNEQFF. The CDR3, as DNA: TGTGCCAGCAGTCCAGCCCGCTCCTACAATGAGCAGTTCTTC.

This clonotype was seen repeatedly, ten times or more. This chain connects TRBV7-6 to TRBJ1-1, with D unresolved. Trimming left V 0 bases short and J 4 bases short, with 9 bases between. There are 14 residues in the CDR3. From germline, CDR1 is SGHVS and CDR2 FNYEAQ. The CDR3 sequence is CASSLAQLGTEAFF. For the CDR3, the DNA is TGTGCCAGCAGCTTAGCGCAGTTAGGCACTGAAGCTTTCTTT.

The gene calls are TRBV27 and TRBJ1-1; possibly TRBD1 for D (5 bases). Germline V CDR1 and CDR2: MNHEY, SMNVEV (reference sequence). CDR3 size: 15 residues. The ends were cut back, 4 bases at V and 2 bases at J, with 14 bases in the middle. The CDR3 here is CASSWSGTANTEAFF. In DNA, the CDR3 is TGTGCCAGCAGTTGGTCCGGGACCGCCAACACTGAAGCTTTCTTT.

This clonotype has a handful of counts. The chain uses TRBV7-2 and TRBJ2-1, with 13 bases identical to TRBD2. J gave up 6 bases and V 6 bases, and 5 bases lay outside the gene matches. The CDR3 length is 15 residues. CDR1 and CDR2 from the germline V gene are SGHTA and FQGNSA. The CDR3 loop reads CASSPTSGRANEQFF. Here the CDR3 DNA reads TGTGCCAGCAGTCCTACTAGCGGGAGGGCCAATGAGCAGTTCTTC.

V usage is TRBV6-1 and J usage is TRBJ1-2, with 7 bases aligning to TRBD1. Trimming cost V 5 bases and J 8 bases; bases outside gene matches: 20. The length of the CDR3 is 17 residues. The germline CDR1 and CDR2 sequences are MNHNS and SASEGT. The CDR3 region is CASSPHLPGTVNYGYTF. In DNA, the CDR3 is TGTGCCAGCAGTCCCCACCTCCCCGGGACAGTCAATTACGGCTACACCTTC.

The sample holds many counts of this clonotype. The rearrangement uses TRBV7-9 and TRBJ1-2; D remains ambiguous. The CDR3 runs 12 residues. CDR1 is SEHNR and CDR2 is FQNEAQ in the germline V gene (reference sequence). Deletions cut 2 bases from V and 5 bases from J, with 6 bases between. In nucleotides, the CDR3 is TGTGCCAGCAGCTTACAAGAGTATGGCTACACCTTC. It codes for CASSLQEYGYTF.

This clonotype was recorded a few times. This chain links TRBV30 with TRBJ2-3; D is perhaps TRBD2 (6 bases). Germline assignment: CDR1 GTSNPN and CDR2 SVGIG (reference sequence). Trimming left V 8 bases short and J 4 bases short, with 13 bases between. There are 12 residues in the CDR3. The CDR3 region has the DNA TGTGCCCGAGGGTCGGGGGCAGATACGCAGTATTTT. This encodes CARGSGADTQYF.

This rearrangement joins TRBV7-8 to TRBJ2-5, with 9 bases identical to TRBD2. Germline CDR1 and CDR2: SGHVS and FQNEAQ. With V trimmed by 6 bases and J by 3 bases, 8 bases remained unmatched. CDR3 length: 15 residues. As DNA, the CDR3 is TGTGCCAGCAGACCCCGGACTAGCGCCGAAGAGACCCAGTACTTC. Its translation: CASRPRTSAEETQYF.

The sample holds a few counts of this clonotype. V usage is TRBV5-1 and J usage is TRBJ2-1; the D is unclear. V was trimmed by 5 bases and J by 7 bases, leaving 10 bases between them. The CDR3 has 12 amino acids. Germline assignment: CDR1 SGHRS and CDR2 YFSETQ. The chain's CDR3 is CASRRGNNEQFF. CDR3 DNA sequence: TGCGCCAGCAGGAGAGGAAATAATGAGCAGTTCTTC.

The J gene is TRBJ2-5, the V gene TRBV20-1, with a tentative D call TRBD2 (5 bases). V dropped 3 bases and J dropped 2 bases, with 13 bases sitting between them. The germline V gene has CDR1 DFQATT and CDR2 SNEGSKA (reference sequence). This CDR3 is built from 14 residues. CDR3: CSASEGLGQETQYF. The CDR3 nucleotides read TGCAGTGCTAGTGAGGGATTGGGGCAAGAGACCCAGTACTTC.